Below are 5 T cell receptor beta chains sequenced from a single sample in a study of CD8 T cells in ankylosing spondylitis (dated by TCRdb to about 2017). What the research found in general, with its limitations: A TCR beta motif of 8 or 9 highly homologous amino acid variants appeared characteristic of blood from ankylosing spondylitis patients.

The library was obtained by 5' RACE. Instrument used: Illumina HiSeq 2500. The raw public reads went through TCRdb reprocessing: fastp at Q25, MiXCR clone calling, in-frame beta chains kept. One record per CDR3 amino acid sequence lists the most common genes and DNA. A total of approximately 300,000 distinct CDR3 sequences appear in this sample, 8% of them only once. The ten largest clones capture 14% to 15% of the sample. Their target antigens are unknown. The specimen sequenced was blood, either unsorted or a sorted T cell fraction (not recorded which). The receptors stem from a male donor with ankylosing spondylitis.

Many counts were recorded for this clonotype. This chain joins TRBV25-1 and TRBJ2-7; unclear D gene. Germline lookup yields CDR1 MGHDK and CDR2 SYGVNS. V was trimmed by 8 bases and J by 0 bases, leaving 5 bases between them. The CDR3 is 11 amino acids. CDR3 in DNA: TGTGCCAGCCGAGGCTCCTACGAGCAGTACTTC. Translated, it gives CASRGSYEQYF.

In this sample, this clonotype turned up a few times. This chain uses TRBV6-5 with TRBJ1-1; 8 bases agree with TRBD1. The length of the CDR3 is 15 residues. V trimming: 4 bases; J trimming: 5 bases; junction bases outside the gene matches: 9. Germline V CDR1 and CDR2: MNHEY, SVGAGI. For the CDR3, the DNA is TGTGCCAGCAGTTCGACCGACAGGGGAGGGACTGAAGCTTTCTTT. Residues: CASSSTDRGGTEAFF.

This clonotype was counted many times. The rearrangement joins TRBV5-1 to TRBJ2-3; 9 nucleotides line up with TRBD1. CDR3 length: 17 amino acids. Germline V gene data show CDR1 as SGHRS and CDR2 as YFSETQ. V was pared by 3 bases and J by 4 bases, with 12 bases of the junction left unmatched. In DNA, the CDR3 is TGCGCCAGCAGCTCCGCTAGGACAGGGGACAACCCAGATACGCAGTATTTT. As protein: CASSSARTGDNPDTQYF.

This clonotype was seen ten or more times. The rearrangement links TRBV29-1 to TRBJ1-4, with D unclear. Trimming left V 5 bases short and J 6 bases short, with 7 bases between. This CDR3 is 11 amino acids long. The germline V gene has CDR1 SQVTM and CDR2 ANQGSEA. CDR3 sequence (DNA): TGCAGCGTTCATGGAGATGAAAAACTGTTTTTT. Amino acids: CSVHGDEKLFF.

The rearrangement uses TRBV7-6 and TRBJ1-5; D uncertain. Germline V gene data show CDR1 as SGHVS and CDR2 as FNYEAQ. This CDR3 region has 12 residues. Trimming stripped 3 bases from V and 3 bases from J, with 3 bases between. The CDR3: CASSLFNQPQHF. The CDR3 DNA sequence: TGTGCCAGCAGCTTGTTCAATCAGCCCCAGCATTTT.